One TCR beta chain is described in this entry. Its antigen is not known. The authors' processing: Filtering differed, since immunoSEQ gave only junction sequences and no quality scores. Produced via immunoSEQ multiplex PCR; TCRdb's table is partial and in-frame only. The DNA was the basis for D and trimming; V, J and clone size are from that table. The table records 650,000 to 800,000 clones, roughly 72% of them present only once. The data were obtained in a study of shared clonotypes between healthy human individuals. Study-level information: Every donor yielded three CD4 naive, three CD4 memory, two CD8 naive and one CD8 memory plate. Whole-study results and caveats: A few donors had roughly 5% of their naive CD4 clonotypes in common. Memory subsets generally showed smaller estimated richness than naive subsets did.

The V gene's germline CDR1 is MDHEN and CDR2 SYDVKM. With V trimmed by 1 base and J by 4 bases, 10 bases remained unmatched. This CDR3 region has 17 residues. The sequence was obtained from a young woman in good health. Material for sequencing was memory CD4+ T cells sorted from blood. Subset: CD45RA-negative fraction. The chain uses TRBV28 and TRBJ2-7, with 10 bases identical to TRBD2. The CDR3 nucleotides read TGTGCCAGCAGTTTATTCAGAACTAGCGGGATTTTGTACGAGCAGTACTTC. This sequence encodes CASSLFRTSGILYEQYF.